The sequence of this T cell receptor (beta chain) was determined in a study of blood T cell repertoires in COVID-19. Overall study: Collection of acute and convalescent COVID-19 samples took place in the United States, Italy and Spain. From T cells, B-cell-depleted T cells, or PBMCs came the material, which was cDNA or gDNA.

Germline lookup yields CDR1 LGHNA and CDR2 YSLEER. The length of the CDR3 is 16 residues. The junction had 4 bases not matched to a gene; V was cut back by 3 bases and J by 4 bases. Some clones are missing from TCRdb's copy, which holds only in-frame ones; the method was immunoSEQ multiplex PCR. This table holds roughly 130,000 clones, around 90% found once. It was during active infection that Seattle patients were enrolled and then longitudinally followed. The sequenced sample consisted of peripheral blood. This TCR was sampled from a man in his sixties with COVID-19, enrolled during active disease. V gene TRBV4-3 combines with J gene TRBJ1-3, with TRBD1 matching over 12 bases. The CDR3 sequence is CASSHSGTGGGNTIYF. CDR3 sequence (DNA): TGCGCCAGCAGCCACTCCGGGACAGGGGGCGGAAACACCATATATTTT.